A single TCR beta chain is shown here with its context. This sample is drawn from a study of blood T cell repertoires in COVID-19. At the level of the study: Material from acute and convalescent COVID-19 was sourced from the United States, Italy and Spain. In each case, the material was cDNA or gDNA derived from T cells, B-cell-depleted T cells, or PBMCs.

Study processing details: Researchers report that nucleated cell counts were estimated from reference gene primer amplification. Generated by immunoSEQ multiplex PCR, the TCRdb table keeps only in-frame clones and is missing some. The D gene and trimming were derived from the DNA, and the V and J assignments and clone size from that table. In the table there are about 300,000 clones, around 87% of which are singletons. Unmatched junction bases numbered 15, after V lost 3 bases and J lost 5 bases. Germline CDR1 SGHRS, CDR2 YFSETQ. CDR3 size: 17 residues. The gene calls are TRBV5-1 and TRBJ2-5; 8 bases match TRBD1. Sequenced sample: peripheral blood. The TCR sequence derives from a man between 70 and 80 years old with acute or convalescent COVID-19. The CDR3 loop reads CASSYYAPTGAGETQYF. For the CDR3, the DNA is TGCGCCAGCAGCTACTACGCCCCGACAGGGGCCGGGGAGACCCAGTACTTC. Full variable domain (outside the CDR3, taken from reference TRBV5-1 and TRBJ2-5): KAGVTQTPRYLIKTRGQQVTLSCSPISGHRSVSWYQQTPGQGLQFLFEYFSETQRNKGNFPGRFSGRQFSNSRSEMNVSTLELGDSALYLCASSYYAPTGAGETQYFGPGTRLLVL.